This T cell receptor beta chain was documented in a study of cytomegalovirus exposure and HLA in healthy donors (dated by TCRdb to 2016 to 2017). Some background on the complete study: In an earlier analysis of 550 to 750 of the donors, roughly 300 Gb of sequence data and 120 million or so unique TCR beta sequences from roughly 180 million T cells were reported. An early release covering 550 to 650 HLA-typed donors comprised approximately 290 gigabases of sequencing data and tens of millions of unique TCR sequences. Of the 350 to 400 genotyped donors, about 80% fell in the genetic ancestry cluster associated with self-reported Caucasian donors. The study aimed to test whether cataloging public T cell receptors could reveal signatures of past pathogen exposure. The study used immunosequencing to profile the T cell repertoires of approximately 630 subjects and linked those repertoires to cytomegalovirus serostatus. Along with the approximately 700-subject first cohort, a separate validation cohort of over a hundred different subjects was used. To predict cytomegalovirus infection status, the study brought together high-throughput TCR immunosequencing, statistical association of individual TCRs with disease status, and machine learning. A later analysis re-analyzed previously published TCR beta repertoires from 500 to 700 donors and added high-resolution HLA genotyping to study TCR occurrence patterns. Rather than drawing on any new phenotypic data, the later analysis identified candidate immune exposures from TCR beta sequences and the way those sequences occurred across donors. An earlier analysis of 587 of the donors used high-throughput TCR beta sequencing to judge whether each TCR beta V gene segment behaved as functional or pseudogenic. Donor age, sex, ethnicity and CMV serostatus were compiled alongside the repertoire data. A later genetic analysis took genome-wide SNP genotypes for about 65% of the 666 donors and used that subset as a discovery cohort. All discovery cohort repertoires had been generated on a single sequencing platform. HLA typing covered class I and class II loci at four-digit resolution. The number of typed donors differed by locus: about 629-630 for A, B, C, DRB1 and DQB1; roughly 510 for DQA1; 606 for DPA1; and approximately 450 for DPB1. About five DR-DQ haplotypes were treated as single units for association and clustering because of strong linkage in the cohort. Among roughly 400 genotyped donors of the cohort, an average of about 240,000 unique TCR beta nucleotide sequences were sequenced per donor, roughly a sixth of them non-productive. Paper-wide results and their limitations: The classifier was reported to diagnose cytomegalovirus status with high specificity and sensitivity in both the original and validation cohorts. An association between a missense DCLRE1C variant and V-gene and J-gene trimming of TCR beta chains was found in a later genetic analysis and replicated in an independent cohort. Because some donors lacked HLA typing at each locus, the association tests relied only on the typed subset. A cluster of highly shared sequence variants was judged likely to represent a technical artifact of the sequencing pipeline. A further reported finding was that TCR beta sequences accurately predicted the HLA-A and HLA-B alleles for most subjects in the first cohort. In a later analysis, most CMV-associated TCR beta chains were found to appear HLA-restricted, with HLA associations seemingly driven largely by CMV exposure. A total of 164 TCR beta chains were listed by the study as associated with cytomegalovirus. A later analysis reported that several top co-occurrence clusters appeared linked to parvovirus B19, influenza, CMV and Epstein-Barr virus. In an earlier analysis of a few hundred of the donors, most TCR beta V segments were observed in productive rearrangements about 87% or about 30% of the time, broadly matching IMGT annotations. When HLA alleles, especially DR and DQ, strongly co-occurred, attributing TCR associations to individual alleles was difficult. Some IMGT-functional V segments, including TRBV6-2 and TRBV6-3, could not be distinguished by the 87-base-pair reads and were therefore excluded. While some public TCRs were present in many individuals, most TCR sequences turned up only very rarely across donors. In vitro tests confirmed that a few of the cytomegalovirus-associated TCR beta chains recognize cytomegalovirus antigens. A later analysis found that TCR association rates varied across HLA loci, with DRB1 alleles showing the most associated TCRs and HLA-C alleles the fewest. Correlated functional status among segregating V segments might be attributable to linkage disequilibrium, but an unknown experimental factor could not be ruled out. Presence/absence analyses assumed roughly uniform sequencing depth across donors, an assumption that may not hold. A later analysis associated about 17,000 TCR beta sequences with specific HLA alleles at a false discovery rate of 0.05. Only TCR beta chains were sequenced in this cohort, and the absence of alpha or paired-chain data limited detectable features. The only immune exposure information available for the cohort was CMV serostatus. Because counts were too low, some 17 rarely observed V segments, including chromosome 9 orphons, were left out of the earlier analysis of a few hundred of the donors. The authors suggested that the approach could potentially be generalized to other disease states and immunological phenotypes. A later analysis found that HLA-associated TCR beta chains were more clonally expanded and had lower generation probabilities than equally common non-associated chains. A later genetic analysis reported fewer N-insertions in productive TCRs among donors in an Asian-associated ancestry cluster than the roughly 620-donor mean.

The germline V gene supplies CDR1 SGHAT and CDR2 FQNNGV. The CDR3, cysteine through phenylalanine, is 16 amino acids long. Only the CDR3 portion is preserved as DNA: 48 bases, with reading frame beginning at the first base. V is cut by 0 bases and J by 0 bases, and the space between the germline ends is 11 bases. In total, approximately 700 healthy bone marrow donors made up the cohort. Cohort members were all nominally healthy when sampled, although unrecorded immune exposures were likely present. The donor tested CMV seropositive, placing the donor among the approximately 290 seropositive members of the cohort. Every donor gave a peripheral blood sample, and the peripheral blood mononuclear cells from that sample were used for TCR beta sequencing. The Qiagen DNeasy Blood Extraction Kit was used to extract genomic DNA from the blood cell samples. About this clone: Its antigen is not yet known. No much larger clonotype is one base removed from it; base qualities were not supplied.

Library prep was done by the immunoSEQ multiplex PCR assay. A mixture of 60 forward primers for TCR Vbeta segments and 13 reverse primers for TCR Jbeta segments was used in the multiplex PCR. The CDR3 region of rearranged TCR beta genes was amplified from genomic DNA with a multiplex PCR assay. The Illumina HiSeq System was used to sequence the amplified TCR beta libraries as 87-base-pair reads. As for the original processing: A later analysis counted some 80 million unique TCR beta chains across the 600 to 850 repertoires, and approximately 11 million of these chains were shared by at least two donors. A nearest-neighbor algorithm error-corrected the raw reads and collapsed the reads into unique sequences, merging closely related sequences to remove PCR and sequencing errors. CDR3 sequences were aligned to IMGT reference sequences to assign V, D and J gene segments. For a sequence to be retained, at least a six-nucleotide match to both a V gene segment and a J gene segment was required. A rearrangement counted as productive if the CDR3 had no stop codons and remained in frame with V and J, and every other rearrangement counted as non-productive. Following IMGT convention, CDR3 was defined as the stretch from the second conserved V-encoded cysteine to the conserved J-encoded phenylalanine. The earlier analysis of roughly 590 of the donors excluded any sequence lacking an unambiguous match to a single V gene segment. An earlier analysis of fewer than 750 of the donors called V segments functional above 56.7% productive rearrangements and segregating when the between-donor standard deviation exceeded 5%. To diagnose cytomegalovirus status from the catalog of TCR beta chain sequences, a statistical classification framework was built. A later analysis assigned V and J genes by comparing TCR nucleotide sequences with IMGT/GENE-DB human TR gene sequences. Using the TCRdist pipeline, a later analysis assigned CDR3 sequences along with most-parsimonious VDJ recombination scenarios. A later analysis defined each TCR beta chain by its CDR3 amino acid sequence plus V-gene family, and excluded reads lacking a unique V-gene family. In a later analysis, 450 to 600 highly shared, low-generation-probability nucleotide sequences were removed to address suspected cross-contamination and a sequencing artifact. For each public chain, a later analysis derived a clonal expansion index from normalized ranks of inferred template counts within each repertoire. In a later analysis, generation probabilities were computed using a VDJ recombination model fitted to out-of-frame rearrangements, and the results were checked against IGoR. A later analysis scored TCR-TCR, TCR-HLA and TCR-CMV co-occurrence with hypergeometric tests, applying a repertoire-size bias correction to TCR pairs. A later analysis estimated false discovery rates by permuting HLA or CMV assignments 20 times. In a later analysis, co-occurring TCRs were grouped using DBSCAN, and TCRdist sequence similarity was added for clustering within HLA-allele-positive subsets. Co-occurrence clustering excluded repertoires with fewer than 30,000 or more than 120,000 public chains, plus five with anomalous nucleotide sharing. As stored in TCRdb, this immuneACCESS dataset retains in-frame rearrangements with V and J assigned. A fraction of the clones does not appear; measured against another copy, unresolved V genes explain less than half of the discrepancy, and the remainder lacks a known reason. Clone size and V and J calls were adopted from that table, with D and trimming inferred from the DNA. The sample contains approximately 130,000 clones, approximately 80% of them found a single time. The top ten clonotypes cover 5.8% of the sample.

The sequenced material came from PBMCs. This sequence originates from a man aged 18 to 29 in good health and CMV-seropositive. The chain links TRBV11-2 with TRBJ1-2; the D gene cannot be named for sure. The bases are TGTGCCAGCAGCTTAGATAGGCGGGTCTCTAACTATGGCTACACCTTC. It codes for CASSLDRRVSNYGYTF.